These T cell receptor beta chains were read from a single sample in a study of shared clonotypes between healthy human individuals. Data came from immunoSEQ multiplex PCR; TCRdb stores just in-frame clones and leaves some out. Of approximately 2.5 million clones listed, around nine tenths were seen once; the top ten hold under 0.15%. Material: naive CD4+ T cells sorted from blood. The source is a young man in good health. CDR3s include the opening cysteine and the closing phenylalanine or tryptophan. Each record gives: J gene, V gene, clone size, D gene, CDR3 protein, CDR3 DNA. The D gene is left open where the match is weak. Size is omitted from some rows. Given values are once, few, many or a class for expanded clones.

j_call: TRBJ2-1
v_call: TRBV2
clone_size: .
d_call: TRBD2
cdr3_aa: CASRPGLADEQFF
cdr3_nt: TGTGCCAGCAGGCCGGGACTAGCCGATGAGCAGTTCTTC

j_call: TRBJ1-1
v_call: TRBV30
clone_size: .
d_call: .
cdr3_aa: CAWTHGVENTEAFF
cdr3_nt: TGTGCCTGGACCCATGGGGTCGAAAACACTGAAGCTTTCTTT

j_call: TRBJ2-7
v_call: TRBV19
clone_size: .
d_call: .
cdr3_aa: CASGPPGRGNSYEQYF
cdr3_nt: TGTGCCAGTGGGCCTCCGGGACGAGGGAACTCCTACGAGCAGTACTTC

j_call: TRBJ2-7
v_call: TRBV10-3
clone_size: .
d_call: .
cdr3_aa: CAISPKPAGTASYEQYF
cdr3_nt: TGTGCCATCAGCCCAAAGCCTGCCGGGACGGCATCCTACGAGCAGTACTTC

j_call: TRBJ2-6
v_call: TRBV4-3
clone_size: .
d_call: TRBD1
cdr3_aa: CASSQDRGSTSGANVLTF
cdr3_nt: TGCGCCAGCAGCCAGGACAGGGGTAGCACCTCTGGGGCCAACGTCCTGACTTTC

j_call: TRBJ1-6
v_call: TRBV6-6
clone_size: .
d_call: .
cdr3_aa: CASSYLGDSPLHF
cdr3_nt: TGCGCCAGCAGTTACCTGGGGGATTCACCCCTCCACTTT

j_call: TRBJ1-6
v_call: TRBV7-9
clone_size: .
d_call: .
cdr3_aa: CASSFIGVENSPLHF
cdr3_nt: TGTGCCAGCAGCTTTATAGGGGTGGAAAATTCACCCCTCCACTTT

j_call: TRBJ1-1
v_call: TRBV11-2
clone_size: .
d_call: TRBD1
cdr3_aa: CASTLVRDRGNTEAFF
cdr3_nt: TGTGCCAGCACTCTGGTTCGGGACAGGGGAAACACTGAAGCTTTCTTT

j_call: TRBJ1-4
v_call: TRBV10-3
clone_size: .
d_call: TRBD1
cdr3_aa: CAISESTPGGANEKLFF
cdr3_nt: TGTGCCATCAGTGAGTCGACGCCAGGGGGAGCTAATGAAAAACTGTTTTTT

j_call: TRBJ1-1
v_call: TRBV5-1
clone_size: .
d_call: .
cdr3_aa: CASSFSGAPTEAFF
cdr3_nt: TGCGCCAGCAGCTTCAGCGGGGCCCCCACTGAAGCTTTCTTT

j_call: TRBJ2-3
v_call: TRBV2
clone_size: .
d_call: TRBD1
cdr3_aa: CASPRGPGDTQYF
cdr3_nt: TGTGCCAGTCCGAGGGGGCCTGGGGATACGCAGTATTTT

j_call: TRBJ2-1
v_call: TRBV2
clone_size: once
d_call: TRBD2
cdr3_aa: CATLAGGQDNEQFF
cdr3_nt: TGTGCCACATTAGCGGGGGGGCAGGACAATGAGCAGTTCTTC

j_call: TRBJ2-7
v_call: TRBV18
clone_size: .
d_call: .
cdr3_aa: CASSPDGYEQYF
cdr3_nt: TGTGCCAGCTCACCAGACGGGTACGAGCAGTACTTC

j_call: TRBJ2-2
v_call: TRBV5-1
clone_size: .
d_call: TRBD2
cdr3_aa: CASSMGLAGASTGELFF
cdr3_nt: TGCGCCAGCAGCATGGGACTAGCGGGGGCATCCACCGGGGAGCTGTTTTTT

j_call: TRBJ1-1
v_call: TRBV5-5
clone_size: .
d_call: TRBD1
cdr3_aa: CASSIGQGMNTEAFF
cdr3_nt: TGTGCCAGCAGCATTGGACAGGGGATGAACACTGAAGCTTTCTTT

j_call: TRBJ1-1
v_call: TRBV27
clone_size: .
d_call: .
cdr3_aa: CASTRDGMNTEAFF
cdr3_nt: TGTGCCAGCACCCGGGACGGAATGAACACTGAAGCTTTCTTT

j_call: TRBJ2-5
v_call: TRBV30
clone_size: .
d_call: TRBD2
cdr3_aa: CAWSASGETQYF
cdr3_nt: TGTGCCTGGAGTGCTAGCGGGGAGACCCAGTACTTC

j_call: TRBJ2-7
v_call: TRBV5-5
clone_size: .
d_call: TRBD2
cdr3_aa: CASSLTSGAFSYEQYF
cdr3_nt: TGTGCCAGCAGCTTGACTAGCGGGGCTTTCTCCTACGAGCAGTACTTC

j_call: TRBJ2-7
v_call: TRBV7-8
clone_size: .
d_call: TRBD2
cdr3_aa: CASSSRLATDYEQYF
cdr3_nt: TGTGCCAGCAGCTCGAGACTAGCAACCGACTACGAGCAGTACTTC

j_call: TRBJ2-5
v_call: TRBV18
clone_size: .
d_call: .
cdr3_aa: CASSPPGSQETQYF
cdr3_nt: TGTGCCAGCTCACCACCGGGAAGCCAAGAGACCCAGTACTTC

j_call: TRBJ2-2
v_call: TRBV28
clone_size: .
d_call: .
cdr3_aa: CASSLGGARPRGTGELFF
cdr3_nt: TGTGCCAGCAGTTTAGGGGGGGCCCGCCCTCGAGGGACCGGGGAGCTGTTTTTT

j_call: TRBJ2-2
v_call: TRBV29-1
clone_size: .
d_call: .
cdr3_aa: CSVDGENTGELFF
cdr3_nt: TGCAGCGTTGACGGGGAAAACACCGGGGAGCTGTTTTTT

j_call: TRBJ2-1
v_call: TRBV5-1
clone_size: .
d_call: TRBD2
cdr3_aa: CASSLSGGSGYNEQFF
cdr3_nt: TGCGCCAGCAGCTTGTCGGGCGGGAGTGGGTACAATGAGCAGTTCTTC

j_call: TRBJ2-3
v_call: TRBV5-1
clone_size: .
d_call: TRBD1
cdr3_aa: CASSFPDRGREDTQYF
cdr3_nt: TGCGCCAGCAGCTTCCCTGACAGGGGGCGGGAAGATACGCAGTATTTT

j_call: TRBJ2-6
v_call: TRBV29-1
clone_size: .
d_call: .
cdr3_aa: CSVEAGAVSGANVLTF
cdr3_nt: TGCAGCGTTGAGGCGGGGGCAGTCTCTGGGGCCAACGTCCTGACTTTC

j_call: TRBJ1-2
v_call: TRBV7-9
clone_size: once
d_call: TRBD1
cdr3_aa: CASSRRDRGDGYTF
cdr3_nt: TGTGCCAGCAGCCGCCGGGACAGGGGGGATGGCTACACCTTC

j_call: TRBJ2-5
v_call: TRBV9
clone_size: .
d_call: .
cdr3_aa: CASSVEGSSGTQYF
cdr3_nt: TGTGCCAGCAGCGTAGAGGGCAGCTCGGGGACCCAGTACTTC

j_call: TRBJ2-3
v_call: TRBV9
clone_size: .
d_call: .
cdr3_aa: CASSGPRGDTQYF
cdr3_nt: TGTGCCAGCAGCGGCCCGCGGGGCGATACGCAGTATTTT

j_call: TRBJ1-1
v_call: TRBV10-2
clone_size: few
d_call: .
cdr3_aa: CASSDPTGNTEAFF
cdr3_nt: TGCGCCAGCAGTGACCCCACAGGGAACACTGAAGCTTTCTTT

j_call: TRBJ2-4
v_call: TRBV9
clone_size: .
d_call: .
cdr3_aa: CASSATGQRDIQYF
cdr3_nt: TGTGCCAGCAGCGCGACAGGCCAGCGGGACATTCAGTACTTC

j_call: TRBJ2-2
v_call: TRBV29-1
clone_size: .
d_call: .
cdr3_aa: CSVAPANTGELFF
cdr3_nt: TGCAGCGTTGCCCCGGCGAACACCGGGGAGCTGTTTTTT

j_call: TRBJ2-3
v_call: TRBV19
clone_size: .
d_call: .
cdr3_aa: CASKDTGSGTDTQYF
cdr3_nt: TGTGCCAGCAAAGACACAGGGAGTGGCACAGATACGCAGTATTTT

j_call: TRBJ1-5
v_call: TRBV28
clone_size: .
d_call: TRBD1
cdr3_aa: CASTQGQGNQPQHF
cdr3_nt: TGTGCCAGCACCCAGGGACAGGGGAACCAGCCCCAGCATTTT

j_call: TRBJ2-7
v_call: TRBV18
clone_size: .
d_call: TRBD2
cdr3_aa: CASSPPRLAGVLIRYEQYF
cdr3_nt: TGTGCCAGCTCACCACCGCGGCTAGCGGGGGTACTAATCCGCTACGAGCAGTACTTC

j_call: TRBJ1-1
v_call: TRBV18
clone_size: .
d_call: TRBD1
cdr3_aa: CASSPGQGAYTEAFF
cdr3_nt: TGTGCCAGCTCACCGGGACAGGGGGCCTACACTGAAGCTTTCTTT

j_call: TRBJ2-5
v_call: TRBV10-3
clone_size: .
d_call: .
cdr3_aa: CAISQNRDQETQYF
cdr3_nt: TGTGCCATCAGTCAAAACAGGGACCAAGAGACCCAGTACTTC

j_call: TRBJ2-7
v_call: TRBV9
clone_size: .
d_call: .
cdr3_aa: CASSVVADSYEQYF
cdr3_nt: TGTGCCAGCAGCGTAGTGGCTGACTCCTACGAGCAGTACTTC

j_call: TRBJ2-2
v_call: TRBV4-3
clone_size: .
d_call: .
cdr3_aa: CASSQRPGHNTGELFF
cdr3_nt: TGCGCCAGCAGCCAACGGCCGGGACACAACACCGGGGAGCTGTTTTTT

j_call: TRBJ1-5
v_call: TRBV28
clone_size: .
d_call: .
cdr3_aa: CASSLQGAGSNQPQHF
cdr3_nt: TGTGCCAGCAGTTTACAAGGGGCCGGGAGCAATCAGCCCCAGCATTTT

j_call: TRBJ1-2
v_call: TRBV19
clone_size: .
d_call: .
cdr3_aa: CASSIRNPYGYTF
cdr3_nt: TGTGCCAGTAGTATCCGCAATCCCTATGGCTACACCTTC

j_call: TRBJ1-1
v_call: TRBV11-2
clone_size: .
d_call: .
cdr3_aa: CASSLVSDNTEAFF
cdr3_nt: TGTGCCAGCAGCTTAGTCTCTGATAACACTGAAGCTTTCTTT

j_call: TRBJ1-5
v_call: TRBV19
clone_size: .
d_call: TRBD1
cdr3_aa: CASSIEQGAGFNQPQHF
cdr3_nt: TGTGCCAGTAGTATAGAGCAGGGGGCTGGCTTCAATCAGCCCCAGCATTTT

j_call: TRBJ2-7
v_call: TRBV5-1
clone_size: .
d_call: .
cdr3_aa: CASSPEGHYYEQYF
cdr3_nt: TGCGCCAGCAGCCCGGAGGGACATTACTACGAGCAGTACTTC

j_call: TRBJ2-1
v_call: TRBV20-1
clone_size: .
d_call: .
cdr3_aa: CSATLREQFF
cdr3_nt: TGCAGTGCTACGTTGAGGGAGCAGTTCTTC

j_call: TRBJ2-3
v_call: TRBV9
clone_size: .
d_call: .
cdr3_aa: CASSVGGLDTDTQYF
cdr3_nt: TGTGCCAGCAGCGTAGGAGGTTTAGACACAGATACGCAGTATTTT

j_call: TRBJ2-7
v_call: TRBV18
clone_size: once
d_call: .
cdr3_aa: CASSPSSKSYEQYF
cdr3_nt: TGTGCCAGCTCACCATCTAGCAAGAGCTACGAGCAGTACTTC

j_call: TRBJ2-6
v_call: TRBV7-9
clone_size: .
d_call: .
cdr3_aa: CASSLVGRVNVLTF
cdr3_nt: TGTGCCAGCAGCTTAGTCGGCAGGGTCAACGTCCTGACTTTC

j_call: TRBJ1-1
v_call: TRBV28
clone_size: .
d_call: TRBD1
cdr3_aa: CASSLIGVWDSMNTEAFF
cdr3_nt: TGTGCCAGCAGTTTAATCGGGGTCTGGGACAGCATGAACACTGAAGCTTTCTTT

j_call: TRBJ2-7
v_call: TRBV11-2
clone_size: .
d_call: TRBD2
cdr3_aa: CASSPPGLAGYEQYF
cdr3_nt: TGTGCCAGCAGCCCTCCGGGGCTAGCGGGCTACGAGCAGTACTTC